This T cell receptor beta chain stems from a study of OX40 agonist ivuxolimab in advanced cancers. At the level of the study: Those treated in dose escalation had hepatocellular carcinoma, melanoma, renal cell cancer or head and neck cancer.

A history of autoimmune disease or systemic immunosuppression excluded patients. Method: immunoSEQ multiplex PCR; TCRdb's copy keeps in-frame clones and lacks some. This table has around 53,000 clones, about 81% appearing once. The clonotype was recovered from an adult with an advanced solid tumor such as melanoma, head and neck, liver or kidney cancer. The starting material was CD4+ or CD8+ T cells sorted from blood, obtained in a trial of the OX40 agonist ivuxolimab.

For the CDR3, the DNA is TGTGCCAGCTCAGCTACGGCCGACGGATACGAGCAGTACTTC. Its protein is CASSATADGYEQYF. The chain uses TRBV18 and TRBJ2-7; D remains ambiguous. V dropped 5 bases and J dropped 4 bases, with 15 bases sitting between them. Germline loops: CDR1 KGHSH, CDR2 LQKENI. The CDR3 length is 14 residues.